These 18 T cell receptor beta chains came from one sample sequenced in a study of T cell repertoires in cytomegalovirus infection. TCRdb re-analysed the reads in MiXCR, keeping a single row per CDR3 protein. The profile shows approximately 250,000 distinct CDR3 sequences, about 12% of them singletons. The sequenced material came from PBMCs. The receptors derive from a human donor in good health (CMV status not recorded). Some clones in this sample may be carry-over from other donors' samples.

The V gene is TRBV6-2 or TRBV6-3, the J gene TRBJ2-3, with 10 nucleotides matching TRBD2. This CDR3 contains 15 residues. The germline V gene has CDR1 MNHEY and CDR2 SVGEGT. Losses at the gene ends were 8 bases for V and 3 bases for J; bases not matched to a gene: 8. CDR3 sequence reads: CASGGAGGPTDTQYF. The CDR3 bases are TGTGCCAGCGGAGGAGCGGGAGGGCCTACAGATACGCAGTATTTT.

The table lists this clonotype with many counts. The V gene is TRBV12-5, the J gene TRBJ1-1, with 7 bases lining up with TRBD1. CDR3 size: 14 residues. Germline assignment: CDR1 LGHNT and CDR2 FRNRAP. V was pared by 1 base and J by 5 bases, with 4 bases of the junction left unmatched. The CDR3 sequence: CASGLDRGFTEAFF. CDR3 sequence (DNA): TGTGCTAGTGGTTTGGACAGGGGTTTTACTGAAGCTTTCTTT.

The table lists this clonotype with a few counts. CDR3 loop: CASNGGLGKQETQYF. As DNA, the CDR3 is TGTGCCAGCAATGGTGGGCTAGGGAAACAAGAGACCCAGTACTTC. J is TRBJ2-5 and V is TRBV5-5; no clear D. Germline V CDR1 and CDR2: SGHKS, YYEKEE (reference sequence). The ends were cut back, 6 bases at V and 2 bases at J, with 17 bases in the middle. This CDR3 spans 15 amino acids.

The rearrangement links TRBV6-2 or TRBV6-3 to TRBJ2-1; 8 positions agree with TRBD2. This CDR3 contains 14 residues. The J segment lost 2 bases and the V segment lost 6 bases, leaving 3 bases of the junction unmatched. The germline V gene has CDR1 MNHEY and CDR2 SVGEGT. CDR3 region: CASRLAGPYNEQFF. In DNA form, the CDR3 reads TGTGCCAGCAGATTAGCGGGACCCTACAATGAGCAGTTCTTC.

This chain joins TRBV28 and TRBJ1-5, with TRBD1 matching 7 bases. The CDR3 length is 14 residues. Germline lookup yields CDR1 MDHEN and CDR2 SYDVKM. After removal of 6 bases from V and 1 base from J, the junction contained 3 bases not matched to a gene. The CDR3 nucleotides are TGTGCCAGCAGCCAGGGGGGGAGCAATCAGCCCCAGCATTTT. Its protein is CASSQGGSNQPQHF. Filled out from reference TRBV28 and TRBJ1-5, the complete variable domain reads DVKVTQSSRYLVKRTGEKVFLECVQDMDHENMFWYRQDPGLGLRLIYFSYDVKMKEKGDIPEGYSVSREKKERFSLILESASTNQTSMYLCASSQGGSNQPQHFGDGTRLSIL.

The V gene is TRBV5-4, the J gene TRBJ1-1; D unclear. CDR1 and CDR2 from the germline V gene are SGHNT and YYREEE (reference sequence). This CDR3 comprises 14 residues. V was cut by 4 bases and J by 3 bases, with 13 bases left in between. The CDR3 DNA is TGTGCCAGCAGCCCCGTTCAAAGAGACACTGAAGCTTTCTTT. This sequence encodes CASSPVQRDTEAFF.

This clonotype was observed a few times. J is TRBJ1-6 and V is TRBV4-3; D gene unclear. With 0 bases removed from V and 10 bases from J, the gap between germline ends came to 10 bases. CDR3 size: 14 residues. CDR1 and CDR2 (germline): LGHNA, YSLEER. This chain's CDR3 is CASSQDYAGSPLHF. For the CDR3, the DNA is TGCGCCAGCAGCCAAGATTACGCAGGATCACCCCTCCACTTT.

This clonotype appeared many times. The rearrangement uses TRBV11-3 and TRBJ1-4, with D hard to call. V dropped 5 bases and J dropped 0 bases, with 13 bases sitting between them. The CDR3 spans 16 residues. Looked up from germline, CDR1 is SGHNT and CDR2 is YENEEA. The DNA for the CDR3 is TGTGCCAGCAGCCTTGAAGGGCTTGCAACTAATGAAAAACTGTTTTTT. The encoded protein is CASSLEGLATNEKLFF.

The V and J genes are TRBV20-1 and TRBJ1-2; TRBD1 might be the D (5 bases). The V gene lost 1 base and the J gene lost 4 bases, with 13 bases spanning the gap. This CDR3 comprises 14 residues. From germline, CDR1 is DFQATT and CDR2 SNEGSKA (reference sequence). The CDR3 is CSARGGGELYGYTF. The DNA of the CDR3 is TGCAGTGCTAGAGGGGGGGGAGAACTCTATGGCTACACCTTC.

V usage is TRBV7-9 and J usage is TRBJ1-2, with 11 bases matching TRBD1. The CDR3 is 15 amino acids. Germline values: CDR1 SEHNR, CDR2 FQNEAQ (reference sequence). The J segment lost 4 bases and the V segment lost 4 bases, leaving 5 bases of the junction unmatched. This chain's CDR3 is CASSYGQGAGYGYTF. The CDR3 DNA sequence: TGTGCCAGCAGCTACGGACAGGGGGCAGGCTATGGCTACACCTTC.

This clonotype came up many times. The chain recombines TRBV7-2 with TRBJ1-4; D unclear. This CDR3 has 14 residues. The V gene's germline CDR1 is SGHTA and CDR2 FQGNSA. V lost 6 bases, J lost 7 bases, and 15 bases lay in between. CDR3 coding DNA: TGTGCCAGCAGTCCCGCCGGACCGGGTGAAAAACTGTTTTTT. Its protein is CASSPAGPGEKLFF.

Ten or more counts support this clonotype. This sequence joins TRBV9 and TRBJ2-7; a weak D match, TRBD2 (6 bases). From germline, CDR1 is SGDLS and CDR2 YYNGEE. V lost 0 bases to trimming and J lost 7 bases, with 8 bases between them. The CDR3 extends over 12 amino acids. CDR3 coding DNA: TGTGCCAGCAGCGTAGTCGGAGGGGAGCAGTACTTC. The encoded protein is CASSVVGGEQYF.

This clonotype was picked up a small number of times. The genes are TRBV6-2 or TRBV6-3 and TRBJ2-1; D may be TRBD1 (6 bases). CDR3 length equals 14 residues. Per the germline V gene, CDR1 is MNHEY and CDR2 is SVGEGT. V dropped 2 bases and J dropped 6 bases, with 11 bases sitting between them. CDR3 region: CASSYGTHSNEQFF. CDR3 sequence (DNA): TGTGCCAGCAGTTACGGGACACATAGCAATGAGCAGTTCTTC.

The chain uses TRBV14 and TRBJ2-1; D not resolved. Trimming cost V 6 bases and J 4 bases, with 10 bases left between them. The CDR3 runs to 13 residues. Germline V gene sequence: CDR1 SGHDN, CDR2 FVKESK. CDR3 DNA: TGTGCCAGCAGATTTGGGCAGTACAATGAGCAGTTCTTC. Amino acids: CASRFGQYNEQFF.

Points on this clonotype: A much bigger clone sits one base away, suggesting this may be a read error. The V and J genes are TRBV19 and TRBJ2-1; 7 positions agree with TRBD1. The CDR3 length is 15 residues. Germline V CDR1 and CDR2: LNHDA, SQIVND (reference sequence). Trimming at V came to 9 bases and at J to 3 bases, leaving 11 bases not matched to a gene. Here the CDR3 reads CARSERGQSYNEQFF. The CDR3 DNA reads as TGTGCCAGGAGTGAACGGGGACAGAGCTACAATGAGCAGTTCTTC.

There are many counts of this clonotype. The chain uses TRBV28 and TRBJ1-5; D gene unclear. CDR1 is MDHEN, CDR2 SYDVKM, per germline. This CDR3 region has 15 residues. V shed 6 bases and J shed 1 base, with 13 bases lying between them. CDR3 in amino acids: CASSYQERSNQPQHF. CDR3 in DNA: TGTGCCAGCAGCTATCAAGAGAGAAGCAATCAGCCCCAGCATTTT. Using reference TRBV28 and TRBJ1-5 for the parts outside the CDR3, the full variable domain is DVKVTQSSRYLVKRTGEKVFLECVQDMDHENMFWYRQDPGLGLRLIYFSYDVKMKEKGDIPEGYSVSREKKERFSLILESASTNQTSMYLCASSYQERSNQPQHFGDGTRLSIL.

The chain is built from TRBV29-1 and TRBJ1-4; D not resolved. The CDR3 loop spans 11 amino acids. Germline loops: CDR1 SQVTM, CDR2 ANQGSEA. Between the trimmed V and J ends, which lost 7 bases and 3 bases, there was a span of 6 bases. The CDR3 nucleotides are TGCAGCGCCCTCTCTAATGAAAAACTGTTTTTT. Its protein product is CSALSNEKLFF.

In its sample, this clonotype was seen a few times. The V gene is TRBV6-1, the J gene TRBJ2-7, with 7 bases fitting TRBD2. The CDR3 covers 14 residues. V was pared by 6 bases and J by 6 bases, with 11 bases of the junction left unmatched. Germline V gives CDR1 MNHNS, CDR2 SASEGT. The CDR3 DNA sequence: TGTGCCAGCAGCTGGAGGGAGGGCCGGGGCGAGCAGTACTTC. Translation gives CASSWREGRGEQYF.